This section outlines one T cell receptor beta chain sequence together with its context. Its antigen is not known. The CDR3 extends over 12 amino acids. Germline V lookup: CDR1 MNHEY, CDR2 SVGEGT. The V end was cut by 2 bases, the J end by 6 bases, with 4 bases between. The sample is drawn from a study of identical twins. Study observations and caveats: Surplus twin overlap in beta out-of-frame sequences was less pronounced.

Via MiXCR, TCRdb re-called the 5' RACE reads, giving one row per CDR3 protein. The sample consists of 350,000 to 500,000 distinct CDR3 sequences, 15% to 20% of them appearing once. The chain uses TRBV6-2 or TRBV6-3 and TRBJ2-2; D gene ambiguous. Sequencing input: naive T cells sorted from blood. The origin of this receptor is a man in his fifties in good health. For the CDR3, the DNA is TGTGCCAGCAGTTACCGGTCCGGGGAGCTGTTTTTT. Its translation: CASSYRSGELFF.